This T cell receptor beta chain was captured in a study of cytomegalovirus exposure and HLA in healthy donors. Broader study findings: Common viral pathogens were later found to be apparently linked to several of the most significant clusters. Data from an earlier analysis indicated that most TCR beta V segments were productive either about 90% or about 30% of the time. Analysis was carried out at a later point, and it linked a missense DCLRE1C variant to TCR beta V- and J-gene trimming.

The PCR was carried out with 60 Vbeta primers and 13 Jbeta primers. Some clones are missing from TCRdb's copy, which holds only in-frame ones; the method was immunoSEQ multiplex PCR. The data contain 100,000 to 150,000 clones, 80% of them seen just once; the ten biggest clones take up over 3%. There are a few counts of this clone. Its antigen is not identified. Healthy people donating bone marrow made up the donors. The source of this sequence is a woman between 35 and 50 years old in good health and CMV-seronegative. Sequences were obtained from PBMCs.

CDR3 in DNA: TGCGCCAGCAGCCAAGATTTCGCTAGCGGGGTCGAGACCCAGTACTTC. Its translation: CASSQDFASGVETQYF. The V call is TRBV4-3, the J call TRBJ2-5; TRBD2 aligns across 9 bases. With V trimmed by 0 bases and J by 5 bases, 7 bases remained unmatched. The CDR3 contains 16 residues. CDR1 and CDR2 (germline): LGHNA, YSLEER.